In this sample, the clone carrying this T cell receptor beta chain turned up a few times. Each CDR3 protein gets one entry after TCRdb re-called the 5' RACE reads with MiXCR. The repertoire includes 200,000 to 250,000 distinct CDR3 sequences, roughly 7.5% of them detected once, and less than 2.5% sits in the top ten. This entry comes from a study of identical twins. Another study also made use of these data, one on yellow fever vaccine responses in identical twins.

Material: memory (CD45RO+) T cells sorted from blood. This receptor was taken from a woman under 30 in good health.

The CDR3 loop reads CASSADPQSTDTQYF. The CDR3 coding sequence is TGTGCCAGCAGCGCGGACCCGCAAAGCACAGATACGCAGTATTTT. The chain combines TRBV7-6 with TRBJ2-3, with no clear D. This CDR3 is built from 15 residues. The ends were cut back, 5 bases at V and 0 bases at J, with 12 bases in the middle. The V gene's germline CDR1 is SGHVS and CDR2 FNYEAQ.